This T cell receptor (beta chain) was sequenced in a study of T cell repertoires in cytomegalovirus infection. Many counts were recorded for this clonotype. CDR3 length equals 16 residues. CDR1 and CDR2 (germline): SEHNR, FQNEAQ (reference sequence). V was pared by 0 bases and J by 6 bases, with 1 base of the junction left unmatched. From the reads, TCRdb called clonotypes with MiXCR, one entry per CDR3 protein. Found here are roughly 500,000 distinct CDR3 sequences, about 10% of them singletons; the top ten hold 10%. The receptor was isolated from a human donor in good health (CMV status not recorded). Some clones in this sample may be carry-over from other donors' samples. This rearrangement joins TRBV7-9 to TRBJ2-1; 14 bases agree with TRBD2. The sample comprised PBMCs. The DNA for the CDR3 is TGTGCCAGCAGCTTAGCGGGACTAGCGGGGGTCAATGAGCAGTTCTTC. Its translation: CASSLAGLAGVNEQFF.